Listed here are 19 T cell receptor beta chains from one sample, sequenced in a study of radiotherapy plus CTLA-4 blockade in lung cancer. Sequencing was performed with immunoSEQ multiplex PCR; in TCRdb, only in-frame clones are kept and a portion is missing. The table has about 49,000 clones, roughly 85% seen once. This specimen was peripheral blood, taken from a patient treated with radiotherapy plus ipilimumab. The receptors come from a human donor with non-small cell lung cancer whose response to radiotherapy plus ipilimumab could not be evaluated.

This clone came up once. The DNA for the CDR3 is TGTGCCAGTAGGGGGGGCTACGAGCAGTACTTC. Amino acids: CASRGGYEQYF. The V gene is TRBV19, the J gene TRBJ2-7, with TRBD2 as a possible D gene (6 bases). Trimming left V 6 bases short and J 3 bases short, with 6 bases between. The germline CDR1 and CDR2 sequences are LNHDA and SQIVND (reference sequence). The CDR3 is 11 residues long.

This clone has a single count. The CDR3 nucleotides are TGTGCCAGCAGCTTAACGCGGGATGAGCAGTTCTTC. Its translation is CASSLTRDEQFF. The chain couples TRBV7-2 to TRBJ2-1; D perhaps matches TRBD2 (5 bases). Germline V gene data show CDR1 as SGHTA and CDR2 as FQGNSA. V lost 2 bases and J lost 8, with 7 bases in between. This CDR3 has 12 amino acids. The full variable domain, in which reference TRBV7-2 and TRBJ2-1 provide the parts outside the CDR3, is GAGVSQSPSNKVTEKGKDVELRCDPISGHTALYWYRQSLGQGLEFLIYFQGNSAPDKSGLPSDRFSAERTGGSVSTLTIQRTQQEDSAVYLCASSLTRDEQFFGPGTRLTVL.

This clone was seen once. The chain joins TRBV28 to TRBJ2-4; 9 bases are a match to TRBD1. CDR1 and CDR2 (germline): MDHEN, SYDVKM. CDR3 size: 17 residues. With 5 bases clipped from V and 12 bases from J, the junction kept 20 bases outside the gene matches. The CDR3 here is CASSPGTGSVKMYSQYF. The CDR3 DNA is TGTGCCAGCAGTCCCGGGACAGGGAGCGTCAAGATGTACTCTCAGTACTTC.

This chain joins TRBV23-1 and TRBJ2-1, with TRBD1 matching 12 bases. TRBV23-1 is recorded as an ORF, its role being uncertain. With 2 bases clipped from V and 7 bases from J, the junction kept 12 bases outside the gene matches. CDR3 length: 18 residues. In DNA, the CDR3 is TGCGCCAGCAGTCAACGGGACAGGGGGCGCGTTTGGGCAAATGAGCAGTTCTTC. Translation: CASSQRDRGRVWANEQFF.

This chain links TRBV4-1 with TRBJ1-3; 9 bases fit TRBD1. Germline CDR1 is MGHRA and CDR2 is YSYEKL. This CDR3 spans 15 amino acids. The V gene end was trimmed by 5 bases and the J gene end by 0 bases; junction bases not matched to a gene: 2. For the CDR3, the DNA is TGCGCCAGCAGCGGGACAGGGTTCTCTGGAAACACCATATATTTT. It yields the protein CASSGTGFSGNTIYF.

V gene TRBV9 combines with J gene TRBJ2-1, with a tentative D call TRBD2 (6 bases). Per germline, CDR1 SGDLS and CDR2 YYNGEE. Trimming took 0 bases from V and 0 from J, leaving 13 bases between them. This CDR3 comprises 17 residues. CDR3 sequence reads: CASSVGMGRSSYNEQFF. In DNA form, the CDR3 reads TGTGCCAGCAGCGTAGGCATGGGGAGGTCCTCCTACAATGAGCAGTTCTTC. Using reference TRBV9 and TRBJ2-1 for the parts outside the CDR3, the full variable domain is DSGVTQTPKHLITATGQRVTLRCSPRSGDLSVYWYQQSLDQGLQFLIQYYNGEERAKGNILERFSAQQFPDLHSELNLSSLELGDSALYFCASSVGMGRSSYNEQFFGPGTRLTVL.

DNA of the CDR3: TGTGCCAGCAGCCGACTGGAAGGCGGGGAGCTGTTTTTT. Translation gives CASSRLEGGELFF. J is TRBJ2-2 and V is TRBV5-4; D remains unclear. The CDR3 consists of 13 residues. The V end was cut by 4 bases, the J end by 7 bases, with 11 bases between. The germline V gene has CDR1 SGHNT and CDR2 YYREEE (reference sequence).

The chain has TRBV7-3 and TRBJ1-1; D gene uncertain. V was trimmed by 3 bases and J by 1 base, leaving 6 bases between them. The CDR3 sequence is 13 residues long. The germline gives CDR1 SGHTA, CDR2 FQGTGA. CDR3 bases: TGTGCCAGCAGCTTCAGGTCGAACACTGAAGCTTTCTTT. It codes for CASSFRSNTEAFF.

V and J are TRBV28 and TRBJ2-1; 8 bases are shared with TRBD2. The CDR3 has 15 amino acids. With V trimmed by 6 bases and J by 7 bases, 11 bases remained unmatched. In germline, CDR1 is MDHEN, CDR2 SYDVKM. This CDR3 reads CASSRTSSFKNEQFF. The CDR3 DNA reads TGTGCCAGCAGCCGGACTAGCAGTTTTAAGAATGAGCAGTTCTTC.

The rearrangement joins TRBV28 to TRBJ1-2; D might be TRBD1 (5 bases). The CDR3 extends over 15 amino acids. The germline V gene has CDR1 MDHEN and CDR2 SYDVKM. V was trimmed by 6 bases and J by 3 bases, leaving 17 bases between them. The CDR3: CASSLAGGVDYGYTF. CDR3 sequence (DNA): TGTGCCAGCAGCTTGGCTGGGGGGGTCGACTATGGCTACACCTTC.

The chain employs TRBV9 and TRBJ1-1, with D hard to call. The CDR3 totals 12 residues. V was clipped by 4 bases and J by 6 bases, with 10 bases between them. Germline V CDR1 and CDR2: SGDLS, YYNGEE. The CDR3 loop reads CASSPGGSEAFF. The CDR3 DNA reads as TGTGCCAGCAGCCCAGGTGGCTCTGAAGCTTTCTTT.

The chain links TRBV10-2 to TRBJ2-5; 7 nucleotides agree with TRBD2. The J call may be faulty, since TRBJ2-7 better matches the DNA end. The CDR3 extends over 12 amino acids. CDR1 is WSHSY, CDR2 SAAADI, per germline. The CDR3 sequence is CSSGRGTYEQYF. The CDR3 DNA reads TGCTCCTCCGGGCGGGGGACCTACGAGCAGTACTTC.

The rearrangement links TRBV6-4 to TRBJ2-2; D may be TRBD1 (6 bases). CDR1 and CDR2 (germline): MRHNA, SNTAGT. The V and J ends lost 8 bases and 0 bases respectively, with 7 bases between them. This CDR3 region has 13 residues. The CDR3 region is CASGTTNTGELFF. CDR3 nucleotide sequence: TGTGCCAGCGGGACAACGAACACCGGGGAGCTGTTTTTT.

The chain links TRBV11-1 to TRBJ2-7; TRBD2 agrees at 7 bases. The CDR3 has 13 residues. V gave up 8 bases and J gave up 4 bases; unmatched junction bases: 8. Germline V gene data show CDR1 as SGHAT and CDR2 as FQDESV (reference sequence). As DNA, the CDR3 is TGTGCCAGCGGGGGAGGGCCATTGTACGAGCAGTACTTC. Residues: CASGGGPLYEQYF.

The chain joins TRBV15 to TRBJ2-1, with D unclear. From germline, CDR1 is LNHNV and CDR2 YYDKDF (reference sequence). Trimming left V 0 bases short and J 0 bases short, with 15 bases between. The CDR3 length is 18 residues. CDR3 sequence (DNA): TGTGCCACCAGCAGAGATCAGAACAGATCCAACTCCTACAATGAGCAGTTCTTC. Translated: CATSRDQNRSNSYNEQFF.

The V call is TRBV30, the J call TRBJ1-4; D is unresolved. In germline, CDR1 is GTSNPN, CDR2 SVGIG (reference sequence). The CDR3 totals 14 residues. V lost 0 bases to trimming and J lost 2 bases, with 7 bases between them. In DNA form, the CDR3 reads TGTGCCTGGAGTGTGGGGAGTACTAATGAAAAACTGTTTTTT. This gives the protein CAWSVGSTNEKLFF.

The V gene is TRBV6-5, the J gene TRBJ2-7; D is perhaps TRBD2 (6 bases). Trimming removed 7 bases from V and 2 bases from J, with 12 bases in between. Germline lookup yields CDR1 MNHEY and CDR2 SVGAGI. There are 13 residues in the CDR3. The CDR3 nucleotides are TGTGCCAGCACCCCGCGCGGGACCTACGAGCAGTACTTC. It yields the protein CASTPRGTYEQYF.

This chain links TRBV19 with TRBJ2-7, with D tentatively TRBD1 (6 bases). The V gene lost 1 base and the J gene lost 0 bases, with 10 bases spanning the gap. The CDR3 totals 15 residues. Per germline, CDR1 LNHDA and CDR2 SQIVND (reference sequence). CDR3 DNA sequence: TGTGCCAGTAGTATAGCCCAGGGGCCCTCCTACGAGCAGTACTTC. Translated: CASSIAQGPSYEQYF.

The gene calls are TRBV7-9 and TRBJ2-3, with D unresolved. The CDR3 spans 14 residues. Trimming took off 1 base at V and 0 bases at J, with 5 bases between the two ends. Germline V gives CDR1 SEHNR, CDR2 FQNEAQ (reference sequence). The CDR3 loop is CASSLGPSTDTQYF. CDR3 sequence (DNA): TGTGCCAGCAGCTTAGGGCCTAGCACAGATACGCAGTATTTT.